Included here is one T cell receptor beta chain sequence, with context. This clone was counted many times. Its binding antigen is unknown. Per-nucleotide qualities are absent, and no much larger clonotype sits a single base away. In the germline V gene, CDR1 corresponds to SGHDT and CDR2 to YYEEEE. The CDR3 measures 15 amino acids from cysteine to phenylalanine. CDR3 DNA is the only sequence kept; it has 45 bases, read in frame from the first base. A distance of 14 bases separates the germline ends of V and J, which lose 4 bases and 4 bases respectively. Library preparation was by the immunoSEQ multiplex PCR assay. The multiplex PCR relied on a mix of 60 forward primers for TCR Vbeta segments and 13 reverse primers for TCR Jbeta segments. The CDR3 region of rearranged TCR beta genes was amplified from genomic DNA by a multiplex PCR assay. On the Illumina HiSeq System, the amplified TCR beta libraries were sequenced as 87-base-pair reads. The original methods were these. A later analysis counted tens of millions of unique TCR beta chains across the 600 to 850 repertoires, and some 11 million of these chains were shared by at least two donors. Raw reads were error-corrected and collapsed into unique sequences by a nearest-neighbor algorithm in which closely related sequences were merged to remove PCR and sequencing errors. To assign V, D and J gene segments, CDR3 sequences were aligned to IMGT reference sequences. For a sequence to be retained, a match of at least six nucleotides was required to both a V gene segment and a J gene segment. Rearrangements were called productive when the CDR3 lacked stop codons and stayed in frame with V and J; all others were non-productive. Following IMGT convention, CDR3 was defined as the stretch from the second conserved V-encoded cysteine up to the conserved J-encoded phenylalanine. Sequences without an unambiguous match to a single V gene segment were excluded from the earlier analysis of approximately 560 of the donors. An earlier analysis of a few hundred of the donors called V segments functional above 56.7% productive rearrangements and segregating when the between-donor standard deviation exceeded 5%. A statistical classification framework was built to diagnose cytomegalovirus status from the catalog of TCR beta chain sequences. V and J gene assignment, in a later analysis, came from comparing TCR nucleotide sequences with IMGT/GENE-DB human TR gene sequences. Using the TCRdist pipeline, a later analysis assigned CDR3 sequences along with most-parsimonious VDJ recombination scenarios. In a later analysis, each TCR beta chain was defined by its CDR3 amino acid sequence together with its V-gene family, and reads lacking a unique V-gene family were excluded. To address suspected cross-contamination and a sequencing artifact, a later analysis removed roughly 640 highly shared, low-generation-probability nucleotide sequences. For each public chain, a later analysis derived a clonal expansion index from normalized ranks of inferred template counts within each repertoire. In a later analysis, generation probabilities were computed using a VDJ recombination model fitted to out-of-frame rearrangements, and the results were checked against IGoR. In a later analysis, TCR-TCR, TCR-HLA and TCR-CMV co-occurrence was scored with hypergeometric tests, and a repertoire-size bias correction was applied to TCR pairs. In a later analysis, false discovery rates were estimated by permuting HLA or CMV assignments 20 times. In a later analysis, co-occurring TCRs were grouped with DBSCAN, and TCRdist sequence similarity was added when clustering was performed within HLA-allele-positive subsets. Repertoires with fewer than 30,000 or more than 120,000 public chains, plus five repertoires with anomalous nucleotide sharing, were excluded from co-occurrence clustering. The immuneACCESS repertoire file appears here via TCRdb, limited to in-frame rearrangements. These files lack a portion of the clones; in checked studies, under half of the deficit traces to unresolved V genes, and the cause of the others is not known. That table gives V, J and clone size, and the DNA gave D and trimming. Recorded for this sample are about 100,000 clones; roughly three quarters of them occurred a single time. The ten top clones hold approximately 2.2% of the sample.

The data originate from a study of cytomegalovirus exposure and HLA in healthy donors (dated by TCRdb to about 2017). Background for the entire study: An earlier analysis of fewer than 750 of the donors reported 276 Gb of sequence data and around 110 million unique TCR beta sequences obtained from 180 million or so T cells. On average, 235,054 unique TCR beta nucleotide sequences were sequenced per donor among 350 to 400 genotyped donors of the cohort, with roughly 19% of those sequences being non-productive. The later analysis used no new phenotypic data to find candidate immune exposures, relying instead on TCR beta sequences and their occurrence across donors. Along with the 666-subject first cohort, a separate validation cohort of roughly 110 different subjects was used. The study used immunosequencing to profile the T cell repertoires of approximately 630 subjects and linked those repertoires to cytomegalovirus serostatus. In a later analysis, previously published TCR beta repertoires from 500 to 750 donors were re-analyzed and high-resolution HLA genotyping was added so that TCR occurrence patterns could be studied. Roughly 300 gigabases of sequencing data and approximately 80 million unique TCR sequences were included in an early release covering roughly 600 HLA-typed donors. Because of strong linkage in the cohort, 5 or 6 DR-DQ haplotypes were treated as single units for association and clustering. In a later genetic analysis, genome-wide SNP genotypes for about 55% of the roughly 670 donors were used, and that subset was treated as a discovery cohort. All discovery cohort repertoires had been generated using a single sequencing platform. In an earlier analysis of roughly 540 of the donors, high-throughput TCR beta sequencing was used to judge whether each TCR beta V gene segment behaved as functional or pseudogenic. The genetic ancestry cluster associated with self-reported Caucasian donors included roughly 84% of the approximately 400 genotyped donors. The study combined high-throughput TCR immunosequencing, statistical association of individual TCRs with disease status, and machine learning to predict cytomegalovirus infection status. The number of donors typed differed by locus, with roughly 620-640 for A, B, C, DRB1 and DQB1, over 500 for DQA1, approximately 570 for DPA1, and around 450 for DPB1. The study aimed to test whether signatures of past pathogen exposure could be identified by cataloging public T cell receptors. Donor age, sex, ethnicity and CMV serostatus were compiled alongside the repertoire data. HLA typing covered class I and class II loci at four-digit resolution. Beyond this particular receptor, the publication reports: In an earlier analysis of 587 of the donors, most TCR beta V segments appeared in productive rearrangements about 90% or about 30% of the time, broadly matching IMGT annotations. Because HLA typing was unavailable for some donors at each locus, only the typed subset was used in association tests. Roughly uniform sequencing depth across donors was assumed in presence/absence analyses, although this assumption may not hold. In a later analysis, HLA-associated TCR beta chains showed more clonal expansion and lower generation probabilities than non-associated chains that were equally common. It was suggested by the authors that the approach could potentially be generalized to other disease states and immunological phenotypes. Strong co-occurrence of HLA alleles, especially DR and DQ, made assigning TCR associations to individual alleles difficult. A group of highly shared sequence variants was considered likely to be a technical artifact of the sequencing pipeline. Linkage disequilibrium might explain the correlated functional status among segregating V segments, but an unknown experimental factor could not be ruled out. In a later analysis, most CMV-associated TCR beta chains were found to appear HLA-restricted, with HLA associations seemingly driven largely by CMV exposure. Most TCR sequences were observed very rarely across donors, whereas some public TCRs were present in many individuals. Because counts were too low, fewer than 20 rarely observed V segments, including chromosome 9 orphons, were excluded from the earlier analysis of roughly 580 of the donors. In a later analysis, the rate of TCR association differed among HLA loci, with DRB1 alleles having the most associated TCRs and HLA-C alleles having the fewest. Specific HLA alleles were associated with more than 15,000 TCR beta sequences at a false discovery rate of 0.05 in a later analysis. In a later genetic analysis, a missense DCLRE1C variant was associated with V-gene and J-gene trimming of TCR beta chains, and the association was replicated in an independent cohort. The study listed over 150 TCR beta chains as associated with cytomegalovirus. A further reported finding was that TCR beta sequences accurately predicted the HLA-A and HLA-B alleles for most subjects in the first cohort. Only TCR beta chains were sequenced in this cohort, and the absence of alpha or paired-chain data limited detectable features. Three of the identified cytomegalovirus-associated TCR beta chains were confirmed in vitro to be specific for cytomegalovirus antigens. Several of the top co-occurrence clusters appeared to be linked to parvovirus B19, influenza, CMV and Epstein-Barr virus, according to a later analysis. Compared with the approximately 700-donor mean, donors in an Asian-associated ancestry cluster had fewer N-insertions in productive TCRs, according to a later genetic analysis. For the cohort, immune exposure information was limited to CMV serostatus. Some IMGT-functional V segments, including TRBV6-2 and TRBV6-3, could not be distinguished by the 87-base-pair reads and were therefore excluded. The classifier was reported to diagnose cytomegalovirus status with high specificity and sensitivity in both the original and validation cohorts.

The cohort consisted of 600 to 750 healthy bone marrow donors. At the time of sampling, all cohort members were nominally healthy, though unrecorded immune exposures were likely present. The donor was CMV seronegative and was included in the group of approximately 350 seronegative cohort members. A peripheral blood sample was collected from each donor, and TCR beta sequencing was performed on peripheral blood mononuclear cells. The Qiagen DNeasy Blood Extraction Kit was used to extract genomic DNA from the blood cell samples. The sequence derives from a man aged 18 to 35 in good health and CMV-seronegative. The sample comprised PBMCs. The sequence links TRBV5-6 to TRBJ1-4; a tentative D call is TRBD1 (5 bases match). The CDR3 protein sequence reads: CASSERQPSNEKLFF. The DNA sequence follows: TGTGCCAGCAGCGAACGACAGCCGAGTAATGAAAAACTGTTTTTT. Here the CDR3 is joined to the reference TRBV5-6 and TRBJ1-4 genes, and the full variable domain is: DAGVTQSPTHLIKTRGQQVTLRCSPKSGHDTVSWYQQALGQGPQFIFQYYEEEERQRGNFPDRFSGHQFPNYSSELNVNALLLGDSALYLCASSERQPSNEKLFFGSGTQLSVL.